The following is a TCR beta chain sequence with its context. Its target is unknown. The data derive from a study of graft-versus-host responses after intestinal transplantation. Whole-study context: Recipients had transplants, and these were multivisceral, liver-intestinal, or isolated intestinal.

Assay used: immunoSEQ multiplex PCR; TCRdb lists only in-frame clones, some missing. The sample yields about 100,000 clones, about 90% seen once. V was clipped by 5 bases and J by 12 bases; unmatched bases: 15. The CDR3 spans 16 residues. The V gene's germline CDR1 is SNHLY and CDR2 FYNNEI. The sequencing here drew on unstimulated CD4+ T cells sorted from spleen or lymph node cells, taken before transplant. The chain uses TRBV2 and TRBJ2-1, with 11 bases matching TRBD2. This receptor was obtained from a human donor who was the organ donor for an intestinal transplant. The CDR3 bases are TGTGCCAGCAGTACTAATAGGGCTAGCGGGGGGTGGGGGCAGTTCTTC. It encodes CASSTNRASGGWGQFF.